This T cell receptor beta chain was recorded in a study of blood T cell repertoires in COVID-19. Across the whole study: Both acute and convalescent COVID-19 samples were obtained from the United States, Italy and Spain.

The table came from immunoSEQ multiplex PCR; TCRdb's copy has only in-frame clones and leaves some out. The table includes around 190,000 clones, about 88% detected once. The origin of this receptor is a man between 18 and 29 years old with active or convalescent COVID-19. Material: peripheral blood.

The CDR3 reads CASNTGAYTGELFF. In nucleotides, the CDR3 is TGTGCCAGCAATACAGGGGCCTACACCGGGGAGCTGTTTTTT. The chain is built from TRBV6-5 and TRBJ2-2; TRBD1 matches at 7 bases. From germline, CDR1 is MNHEY and CDR2 SVGAGI. V was clipped by 7 bases and J by 3 bases; unmatched bases: 5. CDR3 length equals 14 residues.